The rows below give T cell receptor beta chains drawn from one sample of a study of glioma-infiltrating T cells after dendritic cell vaccination. Only in-frame clones appear in the TCRdb table, and some are missing; sequencing was by immunoSEQ multiplex PCR. The table lists about 64,000 clones, 82% of them singletons, with about 9% in the top ten. Material: blood, obtained before dendritic cell vaccination. These receptors were obtained from a human donor with glioblastoma. Both conserved end residues are part of each CDR3. Each record gives: D gene, J gene, clone size, V gene, CDR3 protein, CDR3 DNA. The D gene is left open where the match is weak. Only some rows state a clone size, as once, few, many or a class for expanded clones.

d_gene: TRBD1
j_gene: TRBJ2-7
abundance: .
v_gene: TRBV28
CDR3aa: CASSYPAGGSEQYF
CDR3nt: TGTGCCAGCAGTTACCCGGCAGGGGGCTCCGAGCAGTACTTC

d_gene: .
j_gene: TRBJ2-2
abundance: .
v_gene: TRBV7-9
CDR3aa: CASSLGPWGQNTGELFF
CDR3nt: TGTGCCAGCAGCTTAGGCCCGTGGGGACAGAACACCGGGGAGCTGTTTTTT

d_gene: .
j_gene: TRBJ2-6
abundance: .
v_gene: TRBV19
CDR3aa: CASSRAPGANVLTF
CDR3nt: TGTGCCAGTAGTAGGGCCCCGGGGGCCAACGTCCTGACTTTC

d_gene: TRBD1
j_gene: TRBJ1-1
abundance: .
v_gene: TRBV5-1
CDR3aa: CASSWQTGANTEAFF
CDR3nt: TGCGCCAGCAGCTGGCAGACAGGGGCAAACACTGAAGCTTTCTTT

d_gene: .
j_gene: TRBJ1-6
abundance: .
v_gene: TRBV6-5
CDR3aa: CASSDRPNSPLHF
CDR3nt: TGTGCCAGCAGTGACAGGCCAAATTCACCCCTCCACTTT

d_gene: .
j_gene: TRBJ2-5
abundance: .
v_gene: TRBV5-1
CDR3aa: CASKKGRVPQETQYF
CDR3nt: TGCGCCAGCAAAAAGGGCAGGGTCCCACAAGAGACCCAGTACTTC

d_gene: .
j_gene: TRBJ2-7
abundance: .
v_gene: TRBV11-2
CDR3aa: CASSQGRLARSSWQYF
CDR3nt: TGTGCCAGCAGCCAGGGGCGACTAGCTCGAAGTTCATGGCAGTACTTC

d_gene: .
j_gene: TRBJ1-3
abundance: .
v_gene: TRBV2
CDR3aa: CASRAGGNTIYF
CDR3nt: TGTGCCAGCAGGGCAGGCGGAAACACCATATATTTT

d_gene: .
j_gene: TRBJ1-1
abundance: .
v_gene: TRBV4-2
CDR3aa: CASSQDPQTRGAFF
CDR3nt: TGTGCCAGCAGCCAAGATCCTCAAACCCGAGGAGCTTTCTTT

d_gene: TRBD1
j_gene: TRBJ1-1
abundance: .
v_gene: TRBV6-1
CDR3aa: CASRTGTGANTEAFF
CDR3nt: TGTGCCAGCAGGACCGGGACAGGGGCGAACACTGAAGCTTTCTTT

d_gene: TRBD2
j_gene: TRBJ2-7
abundance: few
v_gene: TRBV6-5
CDR3aa: CASSYSGTRLYEQYF
CDR3nt: TGTGCCAGCAGTTACTCCGGGACTAGACTCTACGAGCAGTACTTC

d_gene: TRBD1
j_gene: TRBJ2-1
abundance: .
v_gene: TRBV6-1
CDR3aa: CASRLYRDSYNEQFF
CDR3nt: TGTGCCAGCAGACTATACCGGGACAGTTACAATGAGCAGTTCTTC

d_gene: .
j_gene: TRBJ2-2
abundance: .
v_gene: TRBV15
CDR3aa: CATSRDRVGNTGELFF
CDR3nt: TGTGCCACCAGCAGAGATCGGGTAGGGAACACCGGGGAGCTGTTTTTT

d_gene: .
j_gene: TRBJ2-7
abundance: .
v_gene: TRBV7-9
CDR3aa: CASSAFSYEQYF
CDR3nt: TGTGCCAGCAGCGCCTTTTCCTACGAGCAGTACTTC

d_gene: .
j_gene: TRBJ1-6
abundance: .
v_gene: TRBV19
CDR3aa: CASSSSGPNSPLHF
CDR3nt: TGTGCCAGTAGTTCATCAGGGCCAAATTCACCCCTCCACTTT

d_gene: TRBD2
j_gene: TRBJ2-1
abundance: .
v_gene: TRBV2
CDR3aa: CASSPRLAGAYNEQFF
CDR3nt: TGTGCCAGCAGTCCACGACTAGCGGGGGCCTACAATGAGCAGTTCTTC

d_gene: TRBD1
j_gene: TRBJ2-7
abundance: .
v_gene: TRBV19
CDR3aa: CASSRTGTDGYEQYF
CDR3nt: TGTGCCAGTAGCCGGACCGGGACAGATGGCTACGAGCAGTACTTC

d_gene: .
j_gene: TRBJ1-5
abundance: .
v_gene: TRBV15
CDR3aa: CATSRVGGNQPQHF
CDR3nt: TGTGCCACCAGCAGAGTAGGGGGCAATCAGCCCCAGCATTTT

d_gene: TRBD2
j_gene: TRBJ2-2
abundance: few
v_gene: TRBV6-5
CDR3aa: CASKAGAHTGELFF
CDR3nt: TGTGCCAGCAAAGCGGGGGCCCACACCGGGGAGCTGTTTTTT

d_gene: TRBD2
j_gene: TRBJ2-7
abundance: .
v_gene: TRBV25-1
CDR3aa: CASSWGLAGLGEQYF
CDR3nt: TGTGCCAGCAGCTGGGGACTAGCGGGTCTTGGGGAGCAGTACTTC

d_gene: TRBD1
j_gene: TRBJ2-2
abundance: .
v_gene: TRBV15
CDR3aa: CATSRETGGLTNTGELFF
CDR3nt: TGTGCCACCAGCCGAGAAACAGGGGGCCTTACGAACACCGGGGAGCTGTTTTTT

d_gene: .
j_gene: TRBJ2-2
abundance: few
v_gene: TRBV4-1
CDR3aa: CASSQIPRVIHGELFF
CDR3nt: TGCGCCAGCAGCCAAATCCCGAGGGTAATTCACGGGGAGCTGTTTTTT

d_gene: TRBD1
j_gene: TRBJ1-6
abundance: .
v_gene: TRBV5-1
CDR3aa: CASSLTGGDNSPLHF
CDR3nt: TGCGCCAGCAGCCTGACAGGGGGCGATAATTCACCCCTCCACTTT

d_gene: .
j_gene: TRBJ1-5
abundance: .
v_gene: TRBV21-1
CDR3aa: CASSKPRDRAGRPQHF
CDR3nt: TGTGCCAGCAGCAAGCCCCGGGACAGGGCCGGGAGACCCCAGCATTTT

d_gene: TRBD1
j_gene: TRBJ2-1
abundance: .
v_gene: TRBV4-2
CDR3aa: CASSQEVGGRYNEQFF
CDR3nt: TGTGCCAGCAGCCAAGAAGTAGGGGGCAGGTACAATGAGCAGTTCTTC

d_gene: TRBD1
j_gene: TRBJ2-7
abundance: .
v_gene: TRBV7-9
CDR3aa: CASSLAGQVYGQAYEQYF
CDR3nt: TGTGCCAGCAGCTTAGCCGGACAAGTATACGGACAGGCCTACGAGCAGTACTTC

d_gene: .
j_gene: TRBJ2-5
abundance: .
v_gene: TRBV30
CDR3aa: CAWSPLEETQYF
CDR3nt: TGTGCCTGGAGTCCCCTAGAAGAGACCCAGTACTTC

d_gene: TRBD1
j_gene: TRBJ2-3
abundance: .
v_gene: TRBV5-6
CDR3aa: CASSPLTGQGTDTQYF
CDR3nt: TGTGCCAGCAGCCCGCTTACGGGACAGGGCACAGATACGCAGTATTTT

d_gene: TRBD2
j_gene: TRBJ2-3
abundance: .
v_gene: TRBV10-2
CDR3aa: CASRALAEVTDTQYF
CDR3nt: TGCGCCAGCAGGGCTCTAGCGGAGGTCACAGATACGCAGTATTTT

d_gene: TRBD2
j_gene: TRBJ2-5
abundance: few
v_gene: TRBV5-4
CDR3aa: CASSLGGGYQETQYF
CDR3nt: TGTGCCAGCAGCTTGGGCGGGGGGTACCAAGAGACCCAGTACTTC

d_gene: TRBD2
j_gene: TRBJ2-5
abundance: .
v_gene: TRBV7-9
CDR3aa: CASSLGSLAGAQETQYF
CDR3nt: TGTGCCAGCAGCTTAGGGTCACTAGCGGGGGCACAAGAGACCCAGTACTTC

d_gene: TRBD2
j_gene: TRBJ2-3
abundance: .
v_gene: TRBV5-4
CDR3aa: CASSSPERGGRSTDTQYF
CDR3nt: TGTGCCAGCAGCTCCCCTGAGCGGGGGGGCAGGAGCACAGATACGCAGTATTTT

d_gene: .
j_gene: TRBJ2-1
abundance: .
v_gene: TRBV11-2
CDR3aa: CASSSLGAGGGEQFF
CDR3nt: TGTGCCAGCAGCTCCCTCGGGGCCGGGGGAGGTGAGCAGTTCTTC

d_gene: TRBD1
j_gene: TRBJ1-1
abundance: few
v_gene: TRBV14
CDR3aa: CASSLVQQGGAFF
CDR3nt: TGTGCCAGCAGCCTAGTACAACAGGGGGGAGCTTTCTTT

d_gene: TRBD2
j_gene: TRBJ2-7
abundance: .
v_gene: TRBV29-1
CDR3aa: CSVNSGGGREQYF
CDR3nt: TGCAGCGTAAATAGCGGGGGGGGACGCGAGCAGTACTTC

d_gene: .
j_gene: TRBJ1-2
abundance: once
v_gene: TRBV4-2
CDR3aa: CASSQDPRQAVPYWGYTF
CDR3nt: TGTGCCAGCAGCCAAGACCCTAGACAGGCCGTTCCGTATTGGGGCTACACCTTC

d_gene: .
j_gene: TRBJ2-7
abundance: few
v_gene: TRBV5-1
CDR3aa: CASSPRGDANYEQYF
CDR3nt: TGCGCCAGCAGCCCCCGGGGTGATGCCAACTACGAGCAGTACTTC

d_gene: TRBD2
j_gene: TRBJ2-3
abundance: .
v_gene: TRBV7-2
CDR3aa: CASSLTSGGLDTQYF
CDR3nt: TGTGCCAGCAGCTTAACTAGCGGGGGGTTAGATACGCAGTATTTT

d_gene: .
j_gene: TRBJ1-2
abundance: .
v_gene: TRBV5-1
CDR3aa: CASSLDRVGGYTF
CDR3nt: TGCGCCAGCAGCTTGGACAGGGTGGGTGGCTACACCTTC

d_gene: TRBD1
j_gene: TRBJ1-6
abundance: .
v_gene: TRBV10-2
CDR3aa: CASSEIGQGSSPLHF
CDR3nt: TGCGCCAGCAGTGAGATTGGACAGGGGAGTTCACCCCTCCACTTT

d_gene: TRBD1
j_gene: TRBJ1-2
abundance: few
v_gene: TRBV5-6
CDR3aa: CASSLNAALWTGSHHTF
CDR3nt: TGTGCCAGCAGCCTGAATGCTGCGCTATGGACAGGGAGTCATCACACCTTC

d_gene: TRBD1
j_gene: TRBJ1-1
abundance: .
v_gene: TRBV7-9
CDR3aa: CASSLGSLRGRNTEAFF
CDR3nt: TGTGCCAGCAGCTTAGGGTCGCTTAGGGGGCGGAACACTGAAGCTTTCTTT

d_gene: .
j_gene: TRBJ1-3
abundance: few
v_gene: TRBV7-9
CDR3aa: CASSPSQGSNTIYF
CDR3nt: TGTGCCAGCAGCCCGTCCCAGGGTAGCAACACCATATATTTT

d_gene: .
j_gene: TRBJ2-2
abundance: .
v_gene: TRBV7-8
CDR3aa: CASSPGTKNTGELFF
CDR3nt: TGTGCCAGCAGCCCCGGGACAAAGAACACCGGGGAGCTGTTTTTT

d_gene: .
j_gene: TRBJ1-5
abundance: .
v_gene: TRBV7-2
CDR3aa: CASSLHSNQPQHF
CDR3nt: TGTGCCAGCAGCTTACATAGCAATCAGCCCCAGCATTTT

d_gene: TRBD1
j_gene: TRBJ1-6
abundance: .
v_gene: TRBV18
CDR3aa: CASSPPSRGFSNSPLHF
CDR3nt: TGTGCCAGCTCACCACCGAGCAGGGGGTTTTCAAATTCACCCCTCCACTTT

d_gene: TRBD1
j_gene: TRBJ2-7
abundance: .
v_gene: TRBV6-5
CDR3aa: CASSYFGQGGTYEQYF
CDR3nt: TGTGCCAGCAGTTATTTCGGACAGGGGGGGACATACGAGCAGTACTTC

d_gene: TRBD1
j_gene: TRBJ1-6
abundance: .
v_gene: TRBV7-2
CDR3aa: CASSLQSQGTSNSPLHF
CDR3nt: TGTGCCAGCAGCTTGCAGTCACAGGGGACGAGTAATTCACCCCTCCACTTT

d_gene: .
j_gene: TRBJ1-5
abundance: .
v_gene: TRBV29-1
CDR3aa: CSVRTVSGQPQHF
CDR3nt: TGCAGCGTTCGGACAGTCTCTGGTCAGCCCCAGCATTTT

d_gene: .
j_gene: TRBJ1-3
abundance: once
v_gene: TRBV28
CDR3aa: CASSAPGRGSGNTIYF
CDR3nt: TGTGCCAGCAGCGCACCGGGGAGGGGCTCTGGAAACACCATATATTTT

d_gene: TRBD1
j_gene: TRBJ1-2
abundance: .
v_gene: TRBV27
CDR3aa: CASNPWGQGDNYGYTF
CDR3nt: TGTGCCAGCAACCCTTGGGGACAGGGAGATAACTATGGCTACACCTTC

d_gene: TRBD1
j_gene: TRBJ2-2
abundance: .
v_gene: TRBV29-1
CDR3aa: CSDFQGAGTGELFF
CDR3nt: TGCAGCGATTTCCAGGGGGCCGGCACCGGGGAGCTGTTTTTT

d_gene: TRBD2
j_gene: TRBJ2-5
abundance: few
v_gene: TRBV11-2
CDR3aa: CASSPSGIYGKETQYF
CDR3nt: TGTGCCAGCAGCCCCAGCGGGATATACGGAAAAGAGACCCAGTACTTC

d_gene: TRBD1
j_gene: TRBJ2-2
abundance: .
v_gene: TRBV4-2
CDR3aa: CASSQLGQGKNTGELFF
CDR3nt: TGTGCCAGCAGCCAACTCGGACAGGGCAAGAACACCGGGGAGCTGTTTTTT

d_gene: .
j_gene: TRBJ1-2
abundance: .
v_gene: TRBV18
CDR3aa: CASSQQGTNYGYTF
CDR3nt: TGTGCCAGCTCACAACAGGGCACTAACTATGGCTACACCTTC

d_gene: .
j_gene: TRBJ2-7
abundance: once
v_gene: TRBV2
CDR3aa: CASSVNGGSEQYF
CDR3nt: TGTGCCAGCAGTGTTAACGGAGGGTCCGAGCAGTACTTC

d_gene: .
j_gene: TRBJ1-2
abundance: .
v_gene: TRBV5-8
CDR3aa: CASSWGRGGYTF
CDR3nt: TGTGCCAGCAGCTGGGGAAGGGGTGGCTACACCTTC

d_gene: .
j_gene: TRBJ1-1
abundance: .
v_gene: TRBV10-3
CDR3aa: CAISDSGGETEAFF
CDR3nt: TGTGCCATCAGTGATTCGGGGGGGGAGACTGAAGCTTTCTTT

d_gene: .
j_gene: TRBJ1-5
abundance: once
v_gene: TRBV5-1
CDR3aa: CASSLWGGVDNQPQHF
CDR3nt: TGCGCCAGCAGCTTGTGGGGGGGGGTTGACAATCAGCCCCAGCATTTT